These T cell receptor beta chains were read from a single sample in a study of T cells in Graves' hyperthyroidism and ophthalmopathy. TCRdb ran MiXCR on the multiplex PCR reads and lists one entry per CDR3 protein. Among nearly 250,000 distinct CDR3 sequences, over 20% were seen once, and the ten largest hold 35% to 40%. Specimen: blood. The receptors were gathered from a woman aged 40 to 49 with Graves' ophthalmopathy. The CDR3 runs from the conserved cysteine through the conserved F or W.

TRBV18	CASSPVGGENTEAFF
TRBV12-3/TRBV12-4	CASIVSLWDRLEAFF
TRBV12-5	CASIETQYF
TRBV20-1	CSASTPDQPQHF
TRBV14	CASSPLQGEAFF
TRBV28	CASNNRDRVGTF
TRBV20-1	CSARARGRTGELFF
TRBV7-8	CASSLAGSGRYQETQYF
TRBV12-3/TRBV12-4	CASSRLQQETQYF
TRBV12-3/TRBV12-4	CASKADLRTGELFF
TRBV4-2	CASSPGGSTSGRAKTQYF
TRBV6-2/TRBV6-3	CASSPRSGYSYEQYF
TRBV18	CASSPLDISYEQYF
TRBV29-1	CSVGQGVDYGYTF
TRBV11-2	CASSLGQGWGETQYF
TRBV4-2	CASSQVRPGLAHLGELFF
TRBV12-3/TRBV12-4	CASTHVDSYEQYF
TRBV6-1	CASSDTFSGGNEQYF
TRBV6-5	CASTLSRRANTEAFF
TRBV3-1	CASSQEGAGGPWGETQYF
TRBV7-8	CASSLGRSTDTQYF
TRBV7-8	CASSRLLYYGYTF
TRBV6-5	CASSYLTGDYGYTF
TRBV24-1	CATSDWGTGYGYTF
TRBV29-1	CSVEGGVAITETQYF
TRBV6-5	CASSSPGRGGNTIYF
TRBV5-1	CASSLSGVYTEAFF
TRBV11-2	CASSLDPATSLDTGELFF
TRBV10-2	CASSQFQGTEAFF
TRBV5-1	CASSSVGRAVTGELFF
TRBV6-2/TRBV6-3	CASSYGFPNTEAFF
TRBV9	CASSTQDRGHGYGYTF
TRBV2	CASSESVLGGRSSPLHF
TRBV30	CAQDGGGGYTF
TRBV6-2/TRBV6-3	CASRRRGNQPQHF
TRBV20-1	CSALHRREQYF
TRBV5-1	CASSLSGQYNSPLHF
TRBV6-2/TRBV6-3	CASSYSHRVNEQYF
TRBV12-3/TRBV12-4	CASSFEAGPYSYEQYF
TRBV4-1	CASSQDRGDYTEAFF
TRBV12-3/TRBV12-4	CASSLDRNQPQHF
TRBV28	CASTKGGPDYEQYF
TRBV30	CAWRDNSYEQYF
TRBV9	CASSVGTSGYEQYF
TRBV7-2	CASSSGLAGAQEQNF
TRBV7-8	CASSLISGTGNTEAFF